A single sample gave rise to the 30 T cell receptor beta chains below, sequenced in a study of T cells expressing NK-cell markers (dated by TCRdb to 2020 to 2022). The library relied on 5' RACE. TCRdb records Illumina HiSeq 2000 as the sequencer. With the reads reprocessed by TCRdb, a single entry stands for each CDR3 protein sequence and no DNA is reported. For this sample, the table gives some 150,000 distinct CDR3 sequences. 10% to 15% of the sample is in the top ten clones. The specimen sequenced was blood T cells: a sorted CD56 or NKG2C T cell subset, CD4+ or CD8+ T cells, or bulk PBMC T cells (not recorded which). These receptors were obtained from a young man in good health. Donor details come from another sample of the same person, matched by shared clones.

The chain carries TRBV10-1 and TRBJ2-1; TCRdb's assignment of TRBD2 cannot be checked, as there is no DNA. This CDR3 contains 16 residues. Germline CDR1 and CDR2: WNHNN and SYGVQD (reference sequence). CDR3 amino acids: CASSGSGSGNYNEQFF.

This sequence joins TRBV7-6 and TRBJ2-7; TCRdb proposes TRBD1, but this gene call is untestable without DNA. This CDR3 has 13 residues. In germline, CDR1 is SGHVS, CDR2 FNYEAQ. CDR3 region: CASSGQGHYEQYF.

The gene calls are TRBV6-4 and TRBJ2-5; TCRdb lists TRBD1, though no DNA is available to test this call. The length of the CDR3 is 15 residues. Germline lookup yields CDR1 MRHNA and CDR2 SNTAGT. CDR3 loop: CASSDWDREGETQYF.

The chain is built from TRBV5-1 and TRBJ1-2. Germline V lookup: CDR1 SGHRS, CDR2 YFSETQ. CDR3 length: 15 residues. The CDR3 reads CASSLAGDLVTGYTF. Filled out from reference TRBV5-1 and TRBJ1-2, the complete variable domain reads KAGVTQTPRYLIKTRGQQVTLSCSPISGHRSVSWYQQTPGQGLQFLFEYFSETQRNKGNFPGRFSGRQFSNSRSEMNVSTLELGDSALYLCASSLAGDLVTGYTFGSGTRLTVV.

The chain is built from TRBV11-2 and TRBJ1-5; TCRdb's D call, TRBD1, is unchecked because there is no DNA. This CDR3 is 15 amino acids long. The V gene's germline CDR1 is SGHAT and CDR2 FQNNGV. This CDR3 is CASSLETGLAQPQHF.

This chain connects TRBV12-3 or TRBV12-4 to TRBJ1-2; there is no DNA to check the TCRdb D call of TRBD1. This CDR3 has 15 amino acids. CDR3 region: CASSPLTGRGYGYTF.

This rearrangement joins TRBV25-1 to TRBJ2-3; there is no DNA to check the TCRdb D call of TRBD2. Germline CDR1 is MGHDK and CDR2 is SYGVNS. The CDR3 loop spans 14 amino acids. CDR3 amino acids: CASSQRVSGDTQYF.

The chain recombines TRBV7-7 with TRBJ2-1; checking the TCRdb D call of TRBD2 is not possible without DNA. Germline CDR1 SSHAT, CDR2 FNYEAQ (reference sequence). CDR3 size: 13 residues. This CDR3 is CASSLLGGNEQFF.

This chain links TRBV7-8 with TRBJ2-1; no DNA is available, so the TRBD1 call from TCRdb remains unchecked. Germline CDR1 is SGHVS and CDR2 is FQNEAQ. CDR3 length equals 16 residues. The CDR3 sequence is CASSSRVAGPLDEQFF.

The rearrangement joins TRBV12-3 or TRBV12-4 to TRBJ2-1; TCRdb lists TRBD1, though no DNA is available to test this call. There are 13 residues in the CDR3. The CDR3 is CASSFDRGHEQFF.

CDR3 residues: CASSQGTSTSQLEQFF. The chain joins TRBV4-3 to TRBJ2-1; TCRdb's D gene call, TRBD2, goes unchecked for lack of DNA. The V gene's germline CDR1 is LGHNA and CDR2 YSLEER. The CDR3 extends over 16 amino acids.

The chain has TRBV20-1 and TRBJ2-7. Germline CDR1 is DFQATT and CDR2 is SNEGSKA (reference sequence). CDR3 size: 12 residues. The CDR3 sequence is CSARDTSYEQYF.

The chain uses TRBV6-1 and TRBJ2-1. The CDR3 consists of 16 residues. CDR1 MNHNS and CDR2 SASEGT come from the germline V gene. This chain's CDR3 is CASSQRPRRYYNEQFF.

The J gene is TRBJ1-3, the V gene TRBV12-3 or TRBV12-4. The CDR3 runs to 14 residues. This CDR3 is CASSLGSTGNTIYF.

The CDR3 sequence: CASVGMASSYNEQFF. The V gene is TRBV12-5, the J gene TRBJ2-1; TCRdb outputs TRBD2, but without DNA this stays unchecked. In germline, CDR1 is LGHNT, CDR2 FRNRAP. The CDR3 runs to 15 residues.

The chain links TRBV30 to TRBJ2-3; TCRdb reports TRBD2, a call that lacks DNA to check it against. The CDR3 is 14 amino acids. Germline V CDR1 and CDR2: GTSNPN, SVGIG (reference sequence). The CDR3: CASTSGMGTDTQYF. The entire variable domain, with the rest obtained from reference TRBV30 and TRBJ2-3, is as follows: SQTIHQWPATLVQPVGSPLSLECTVEGTSNPNLYWYRQAAGRGLQLLFYSVGIGQISSEVPQNLSASRPQDRQFILSSKKLLLSDSGFYLCASTSGMGTDTQYFGPGTRLTVL.

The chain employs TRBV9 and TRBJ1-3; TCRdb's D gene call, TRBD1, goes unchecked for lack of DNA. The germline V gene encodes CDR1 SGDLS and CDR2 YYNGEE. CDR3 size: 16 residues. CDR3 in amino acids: CASSPNTGISGNTIYF.

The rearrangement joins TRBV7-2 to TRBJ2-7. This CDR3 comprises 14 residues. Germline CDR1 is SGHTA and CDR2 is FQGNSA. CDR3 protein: CASSSQTDPYEQYF.

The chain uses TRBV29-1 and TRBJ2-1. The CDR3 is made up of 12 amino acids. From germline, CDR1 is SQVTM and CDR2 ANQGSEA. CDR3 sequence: CSVEKKYNEQFF.

Here the CDR3 reads CSARGRGTYTYEQYF. The V call is TRBV20-1, the J call TRBJ2-7; TCRdb gives TRBD1 as the D gene, but with no DNA this cannot be confirmed. There are 15 residues in the CDR3. Germline V gives CDR1 DFQATT, CDR2 SNEGSKA (reference sequence).

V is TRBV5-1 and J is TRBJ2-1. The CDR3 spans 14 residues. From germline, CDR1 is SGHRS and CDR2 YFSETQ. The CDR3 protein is CASSWYNTDNEQFF.

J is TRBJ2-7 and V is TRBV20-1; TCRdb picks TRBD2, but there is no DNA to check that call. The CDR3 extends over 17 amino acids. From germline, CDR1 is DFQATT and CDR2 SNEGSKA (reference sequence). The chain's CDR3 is CSARMTSGRELSYEQYF.

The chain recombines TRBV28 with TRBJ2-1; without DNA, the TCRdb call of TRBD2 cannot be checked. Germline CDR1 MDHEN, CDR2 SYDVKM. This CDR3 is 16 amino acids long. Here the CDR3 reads CASSLRTAAFYNEQFF. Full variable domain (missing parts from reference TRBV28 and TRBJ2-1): DVKVTQSSRYLVKRTGEKVFLECVQDMDHENMFWYRQDPGLGLRLIYFSYDVKMKEKGDIPEGYSVSREKKERFSLILESASTNQTSMYLCASSLRTAAFYNEQFFGPGTRLTVL.

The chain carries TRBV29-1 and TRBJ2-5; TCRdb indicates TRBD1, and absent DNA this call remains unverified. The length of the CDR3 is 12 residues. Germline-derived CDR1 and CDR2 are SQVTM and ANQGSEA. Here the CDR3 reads CSVRGGIETQYF.

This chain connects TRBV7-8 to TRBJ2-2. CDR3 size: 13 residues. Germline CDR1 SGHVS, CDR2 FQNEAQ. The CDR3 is CATDQTNTGELFF.

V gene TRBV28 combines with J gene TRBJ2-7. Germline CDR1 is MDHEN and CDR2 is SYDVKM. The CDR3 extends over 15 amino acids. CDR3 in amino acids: CASRIPTLSSYEQYF.

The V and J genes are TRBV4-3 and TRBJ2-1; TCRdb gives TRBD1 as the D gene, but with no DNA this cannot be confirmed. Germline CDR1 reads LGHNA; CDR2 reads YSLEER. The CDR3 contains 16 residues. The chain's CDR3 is CASSQGTGGTYNEQFF.

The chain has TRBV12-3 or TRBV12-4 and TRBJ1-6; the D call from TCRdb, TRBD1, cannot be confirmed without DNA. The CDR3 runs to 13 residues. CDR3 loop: CATAEGGYSPLHF.

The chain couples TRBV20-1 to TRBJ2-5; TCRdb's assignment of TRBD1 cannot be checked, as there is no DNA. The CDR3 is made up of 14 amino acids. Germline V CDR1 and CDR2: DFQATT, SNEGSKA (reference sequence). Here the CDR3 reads CSARDTQGQETQYF.

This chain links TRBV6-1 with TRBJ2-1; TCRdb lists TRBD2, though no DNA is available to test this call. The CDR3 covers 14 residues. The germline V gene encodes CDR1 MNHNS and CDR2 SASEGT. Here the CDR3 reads CASRSGTSPNEQFF.